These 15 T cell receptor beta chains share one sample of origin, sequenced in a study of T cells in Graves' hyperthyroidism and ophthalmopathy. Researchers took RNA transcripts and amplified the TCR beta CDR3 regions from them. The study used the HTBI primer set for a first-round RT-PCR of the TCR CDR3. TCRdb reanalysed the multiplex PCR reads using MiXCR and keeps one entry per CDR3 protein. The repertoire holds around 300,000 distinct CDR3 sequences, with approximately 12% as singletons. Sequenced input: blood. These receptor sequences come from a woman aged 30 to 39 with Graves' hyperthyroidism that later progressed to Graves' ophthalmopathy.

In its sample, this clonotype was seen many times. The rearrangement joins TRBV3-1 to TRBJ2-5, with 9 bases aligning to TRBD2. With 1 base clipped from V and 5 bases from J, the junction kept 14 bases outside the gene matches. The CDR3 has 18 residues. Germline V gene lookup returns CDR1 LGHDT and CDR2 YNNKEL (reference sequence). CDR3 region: CASSQAGSMASGIETQYF. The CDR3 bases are TGTGCCAGCAGCCAAGCAGGTTCCATGGCTAGCGGGATCGAGACCCAGTACTTC.

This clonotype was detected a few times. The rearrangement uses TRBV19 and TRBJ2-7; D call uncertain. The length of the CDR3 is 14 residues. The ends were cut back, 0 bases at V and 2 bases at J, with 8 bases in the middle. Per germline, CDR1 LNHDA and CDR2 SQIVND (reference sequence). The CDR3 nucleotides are TGTGCCAGTAGTATAGAGGACGGAGCCTACGAGCAGTACTTC. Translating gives CASSIEDGAYEQYF.

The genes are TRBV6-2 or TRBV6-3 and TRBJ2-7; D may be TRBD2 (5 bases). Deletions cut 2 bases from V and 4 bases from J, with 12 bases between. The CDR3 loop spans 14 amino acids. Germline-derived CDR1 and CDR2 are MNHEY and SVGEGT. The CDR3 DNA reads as TGTGCCAGCAGTTACGAATTCGGCGGGTACGAGCAGTACTTC. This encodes CASSYEFGGYEQYF.

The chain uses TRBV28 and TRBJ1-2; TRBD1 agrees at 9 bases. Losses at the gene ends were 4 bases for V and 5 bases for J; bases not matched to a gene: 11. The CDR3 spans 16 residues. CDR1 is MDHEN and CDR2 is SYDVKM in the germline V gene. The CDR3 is CASSSAWGQGVYGYTF. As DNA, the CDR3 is TGTGCCAGCAGTTCCGCATGGGGACAGGGTGTTTATGGCTACACCTTC.

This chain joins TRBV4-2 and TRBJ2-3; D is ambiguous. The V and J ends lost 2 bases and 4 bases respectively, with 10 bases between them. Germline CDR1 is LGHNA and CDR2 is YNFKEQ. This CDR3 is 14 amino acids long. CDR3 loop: CASSQLVSADTQYF. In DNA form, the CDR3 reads TGTGCCAGCAGCCAATTAGTTTCGGCAGATACGCAGTATTTT.

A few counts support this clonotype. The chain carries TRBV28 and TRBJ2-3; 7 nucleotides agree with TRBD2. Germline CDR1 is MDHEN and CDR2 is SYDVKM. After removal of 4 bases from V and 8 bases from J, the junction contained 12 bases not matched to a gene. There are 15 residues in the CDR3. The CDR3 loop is CASSSEGGAVGTQYF. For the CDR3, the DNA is TGTGCCAGCAGTTCTGAGGGAGGGGCCGTGGGTACGCAGTATTTT.

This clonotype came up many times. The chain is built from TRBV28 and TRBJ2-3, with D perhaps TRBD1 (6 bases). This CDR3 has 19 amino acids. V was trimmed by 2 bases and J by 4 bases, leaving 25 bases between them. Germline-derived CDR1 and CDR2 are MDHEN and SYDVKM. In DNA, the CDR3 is TGTGCCAGCAGTTTAATAAGACAGGATCCTCTTCAATATGCAGATACGCAGTATTTT. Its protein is CASSLIRQDPLQYADTQYF.

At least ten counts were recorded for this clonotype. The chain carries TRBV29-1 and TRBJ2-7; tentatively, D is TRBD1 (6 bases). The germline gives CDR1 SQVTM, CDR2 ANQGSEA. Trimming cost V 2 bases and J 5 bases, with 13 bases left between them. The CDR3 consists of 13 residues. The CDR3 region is CSVERPGEDEQYF. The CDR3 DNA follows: TGCAGCGTTGAACGGCCAGGGGAAGACGAGCAGTACTTC.

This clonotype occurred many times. The CDR3 loop reads CASSQDWGPSPDTQYF. The CDR3 DNA is TGCGCCAGCAGCCAAGATTGGGGCCCGTCCCCAGATACGCAGTATTTT. This chain connects TRBV4-3 to TRBJ2-3; D might be TRBD1 (5 bases). Trimming shortened V by 0 bases and J by 4 bases, and 14 bases separated the two germline ends. CDR1 and CDR2 from the germline V gene are LGHNA and YSLEER. This CDR3 contains 16 residues.

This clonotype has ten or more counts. CDR3 sequence (DNA): TGTGCCAGCAGTCTACCGGGACTGGTATCCTACGAGCAGTACTTC. It translates to CASSLPGLVSYEQYF. The J gene is TRBJ2-7, the V gene TRBV28; weak D call: TRBD2 (6 bases). Germline V gene lookup returns CDR1 MDHEN and CDR2 SYDVKM. This CDR3 has 15 residues. V was clipped by 5 bases and J by 1 base, with 15 bases between them.

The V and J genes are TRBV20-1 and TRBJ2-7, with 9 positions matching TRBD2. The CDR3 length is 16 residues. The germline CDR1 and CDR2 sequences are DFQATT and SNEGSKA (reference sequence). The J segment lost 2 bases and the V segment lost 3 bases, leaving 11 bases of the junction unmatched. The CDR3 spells CSASSSGSILAYEQYF. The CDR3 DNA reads TGCAGTGCTAGTAGTAGCGGGAGTATCCTAGCCTACGAGCAGTACTTC.

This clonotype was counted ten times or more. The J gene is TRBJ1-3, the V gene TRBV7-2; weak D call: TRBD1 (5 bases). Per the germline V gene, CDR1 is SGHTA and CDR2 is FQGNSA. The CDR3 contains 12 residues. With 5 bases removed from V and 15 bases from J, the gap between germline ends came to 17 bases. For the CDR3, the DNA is TGTGCCAGCAGCCTAGAGACGGGGGTACAATATTTT. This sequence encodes CASSLETGVQYF.

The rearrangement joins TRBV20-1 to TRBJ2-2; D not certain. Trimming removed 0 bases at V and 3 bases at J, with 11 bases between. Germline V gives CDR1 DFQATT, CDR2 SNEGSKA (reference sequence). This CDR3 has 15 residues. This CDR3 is CSARDYERYTGELFF. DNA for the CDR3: TGCAGTGCTAGAGATTACGAGAGGTACACCGGGGAGCTGTTTTTT.

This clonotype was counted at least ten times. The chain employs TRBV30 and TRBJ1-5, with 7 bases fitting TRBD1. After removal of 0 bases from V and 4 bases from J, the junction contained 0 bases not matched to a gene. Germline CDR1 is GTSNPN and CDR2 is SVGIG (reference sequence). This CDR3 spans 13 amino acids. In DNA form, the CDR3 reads TGTGCCTGGAGTGTACAGGGGAATCAGCCCCAGCATTTT. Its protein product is CAWSVQGNQPQHF.

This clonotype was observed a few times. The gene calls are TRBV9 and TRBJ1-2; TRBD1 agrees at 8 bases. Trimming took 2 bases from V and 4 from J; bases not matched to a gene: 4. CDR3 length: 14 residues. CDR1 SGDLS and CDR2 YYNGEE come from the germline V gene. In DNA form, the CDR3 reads TGTGCCAGCAGCGTCGACAGGGGCCTCTATGGCTACACCTTC. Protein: CASSVDRGLYGYTF.